Shown below are 24 T cell receptor beta chains from a single sample sequenced in a study of a mutant IDH1 vaccine in newly diagnosed glioma. The assay was immunoSEQ multiplex PCR, and TCRdb's table has in-frame clones only and misses some. The sample records 57,000 or so clones, approximately 80% being singletons. Antigens of these TCRs are unknown. This sample's time point: week 11, during vaccination. The content of each vaccine dose was 300 ug of mutant IDH1 20-mer peptide, and topical imiquimod accompanied it. Sequenced here: PBMCs, sampled from a glioma patient whose treatment included an IDH1 peptide vaccine. Receptors were obtained from a man aged 25-40 years with glioma.

V gene TRBV19 combines with J gene TRBJ2-7; D possibly uses TRBD1 or TRBD2 (6 bases each). Trimming took off 5 bases at V and 2 bases at J, with 16 bases between the two ends. This CDR3 contains 15 residues. CDR1 and CDR2 (germline): LNHDA, SQIVND (reference sequence). CDR3 sequence: CASSRIDGGTYEQYF. The CDR3 region has the DNA TGTGCCAGTAGTCGCATAGACGGGGGCACCTACGAGCAGTACTTC.

This rearrangement joins TRBV25-1 to TRBJ1-1; 7 bases align to TRBD1. The CDR3 covers 15 residues. Germline V gene data show CDR1 as MGHDK and CDR2 as SYGVNS. The V segment lost 5 bases and the J segment 5 bases; nucleotides outside the gene matches: 11. The CDR3 DNA is TGTGCCAGCAGTCGCTATACAGGGGCGGGGACTGAAGCTTTCTTT. Protein sequence: CASSRYTGAGTEAFF.

The V call is TRBV18, the J call TRBJ2-2; D is uncertain. The CDR3 extends over 14 amino acids. V lost 3 bases, J lost 0 bases, and 5 bases lay in between. Germline-derived CDR1 and CDR2 are KGHSH and LQKENI. CDR3: CASSPDTNTGELFF. For the CDR3, the DNA is TGTGCCAGCTCACCCGACACGAACACCGGGGAGCTGTTTTTT.

The V gene is TRBV4-1, the J gene TRBJ2-7; D ambiguous. Germline CDR1 is MGHRA and CDR2 is YSYEKL. Trimming stripped 4 bases from V and 3 bases from J, with 10 bases between. CDR3 length: 13 amino acids. The CDR3, as DNA: TGCGCCAGCAGCCCCCTGGGGATCTACGAGCAGTACTTC. Encoded protein: CASSPLGIYEQYF.

The rearrangement joins TRBV28 to TRBJ1-5, with 9 bases identical to TRBD1. The CDR3 sequence is 16 residues long. V trimming: 7 bases; J trimming: 5 bases; junction bases outside the gene matches: 12. Looked up from germline, CDR1 is MDHEN and CDR2 is SYDVKM. DNA of the CDR3: TGTGCCAGCAAACAGGGGGCGGCACAACCTTATCAGCCCCAGCATTTT. This translates into CASKQGAAQPYQPQHF.

This clone has just one count. The chain is built from TRBV5-8 and TRBJ1-1; D perhaps matches TRBD1 (5 bases). This CDR3 is 14 amino acids long. Germline CDR1 and CDR2: SGHTS and YDEGEE. The V and J ends lost 4 bases and 5 bases respectively, with 15 bases between them. The CDR3 nucleotides are TGTGCCAGCAGCGCTGGCAGGGTAGGGACTGAAGCTTTCTTT. This gives the protein CASSAGRVGTEAFF.

The genes are TRBV18 and TRBJ2-3; D may correspond to TRBD1 or TRBD2 (6 bases each). This CDR3 has 17 residues. Germline V gene lookup returns CDR1 KGHSH and CDR2 LQKENI. Between the trimmed V and J ends, which lost 3 bases and 1 base, there was a span of 17 bases. The CDR3, as DNA: TGTGCCAGCTCACCCCGAGGGGGGTCTAGCGGCACAGATACGCAGTATTTT. Amino acid sequence: CASSPRGGSSGTDTQYF.

V gene TRBV30 combines with J gene TRBJ2-2; maybe TRBD2 (5 bases). Germline V lookup: CDR1 GTSNPN, CDR2 SVGIG (reference sequence). V lost 1 base, J lost 3 bases, and 15 bases lay in between. The CDR3 has 16 amino acids. In nucleotides, the CDR3 is TGTGCCTGGAGTGACGAGGGCCCCCTTTACACCGGGGAGCTGTTTTTT. It specifies CAWSDEGPLYTGELFF.

The V call is TRBV7-9, the J call TRBJ2-7; D gene ambiguous. V gave up 0 bases and J gave up 9 bases, with 9 bases separating them. Germline V CDR1 and CDR2: SEHNR, FQNEAQ (reference sequence). The CDR3 length is 12 residues. The DNA for the CDR3 is TGTGCCAGCAGCTTAGCAGGATTTGGGCAGTACTTC. Translation: CASSLAGFGQYF.

Only one count was recorded for this clone. J is TRBJ2-7 and V is TRBV2; 7 bases are a match to TRBD2. The germline V gene has CDR1 SNHLY and CDR2 FYNNEI. V was pared by 4 bases and J by 6 bases, with 6 bases of the junction left unmatched. This CDR3 is built from 13 residues. The CDR3, as DNA: TGTGCCAGCAGTGTGGGGAGGGGTCTCGAGCAGTACTTC. This gives the protein CASSVGRGLEQYF.

This chain uses TRBV1 with TRBJ2-3; the table's D call, TRBD2, has no DNA check behind it. TRBV1 is designated a pseudogene. The CDR3 consists of 20 residues. CDR3 nucleotide sequence: TGCACCAGCAGCCAAGATTTGGAGAGCGGCCCCTTTCGAAGCACAGATACGCAGTATTTT. It specifies CTSSQDLESGPFRSTDTQYF.

V and J are TRBV30 and TRBJ2-2, with a tentative D call TRBD1 (5 bases). Germline values: CDR1 GTSNPN, CDR2 SVGIG (reference sequence). This CDR3 has 13 amino acids. The germline V and J ends were trimmed by 2 bases and 7 bases, with 11 bases remaining between them. The CDR3 region has the DNA TGTGCCTGGAGTCCCAGGGTAGGCGGGGAGCTGTTTTTT. It codes for CAWSPRVGGELFF.

The chain recombines TRBV28 with TRBJ2-5; TRBD2 aligns across 8 bases. Germline CDR1 MDHEN, CDR2 SYDVKM. This CDR3 has 14 amino acids. V trimming: 3 bases; J trimming: 6 bases; junction bases outside the gene matches: 6. CDR3 DNA sequence: TGTGCCAGCAGTTTGACGGGAGGGGGAAAGACCCAGTACTTC. It is translated as CASSLTGGGKTQYF. The variable domain in full, with the rest retrieved from reference TRBV28 and TRBJ2-5, is DVKVTQSSRYLVKRTGEKVFLECVQDMDHENMFWYRQDPGLGLRLIYFSYDVKMKEKGDIPEGYSVSREKKERFSLILESASTNQTSMYLCASSLTGGGKTQYFGPGTRLLVL.

This clone has only a few counts. J is TRBJ2-7 and V is TRBV5-1; D is perhaps TRBD2 (5 bases). Germline V lookup: CDR1 SGHRS, CDR2 YFSETQ. Trimming removed 4 bases at V and 7 bases at J, with 12 bases between. This CDR3 has 12 residues. The CDR3 spells CASSSDREEQYF. CDR3 DNA: TGCGCCAGCAGCAGTGACCGGGAAGAGCAGTACTTC.

The chain uses TRBV9 and TRBJ2-3; 8 bases are shared with TRBD1. V shed 3 bases and J 10 bases; nucleotides not matched to a gene: 7. CDR3 size: 13 residues. Germline CDR1 SGDLS, CDR2 YYNGEE. The CDR3 reads CASSASDRAAQYF. CDR3 sequence (DNA): TGTGCCAGCAGCGCCTCGGACAGGGCGGCGCAGTATTTT. Complete variable domain (other parts from reference TRBV9 and TRBJ2-3): DSGVTQTPKHLITATGQRVTLRCSPRSGDLSVYWYQQSLDQGLQFLIQYYNGEERAKGNILERFSAQQFPDLHSELNLSSLELGDSALYFCASSASDRAAQYFGPGTRLTVL.

V gene TRBV2 combines with J gene TRBJ1-1, with D perhaps TRBD1 (5 bases). This CDR3 spans 13 amino acids. Germline loops: CDR1 SNHLY, CDR2 FYNNEI. Trimming cost V 6 bases and J 3 bases, with 11 bases left between them. CDR3: CASSAREDTEAFF. As DNA, the CDR3 is TGTGCCAGCAGCGCCAGGGAGGACACTGAAGCTTTCTTT.

This clone showed up just once. The J gene is TRBJ2-1, the V gene TRBV4-2; D may be TRBD1 (5 bases). CDR3 length equals 15 residues. Trimming removed 3 bases from V and 7 bases from J, with 16 bases in between. Germline V CDR1 and CDR2: LGHNA, YNFKEQ. CDR3 sequence: CASSHTGNERNEQFF. The CDR3 DNA reads TGTGCCAGCAGCCACACAGGTAACGAAAGGAATGAGCAGTTCTTC.

This sequence joins TRBV15 and TRBJ1-2; TRBD1 agrees at 10 bases. The CDR3 has 15 amino acids. The V gene end was trimmed by 3 bases and the J gene end by 3 bases; junction bases not matched to a gene: 4. Germline V CDR1 and CDR2: LNHNV, YYDKDF (reference sequence). CDR3 coding DNA: TGTGCCACCAGCAGGGGGACAGGGGCGGACTATGGCTACACCTTC. Translated: CATSRGTGADYGYTF.

The genes are TRBV27 and TRBJ1-2; 7 nucleotides align to TRBD1. J was trimmed by 2 bases and V by 0 bases; bases with no gene match: 6. Germline V CDR1 and CDR2: MNHEY, SMNVEV (reference sequence). CDR3 length equals 16 residues. For the CDR3, the DNA is TGTGCCAGCAGTTTATCGAGGGCAGGGGGGAACTATGGCTACACCTTC. Residues: CASSLSRAGGNYGYTF.

By sample fraction, this clone is medium-sized (0.01 to 0.1%). The V call is TRBV9, the J call TRBJ1-1; a possible D gene is TRBD1 (6 bases). This CDR3 has 14 residues. The germline CDR1 and CDR2 sequences are SGDLS and YYNGEE. Trimming shortened V by 4 bases and J by 0 bases, and 10 bases separated the two germline ends. CDR3: CASSHGQLNTEAFF. The CDR3 region has the DNA TGTGCCAGCAGCCACGGACAGCTGAACACTGAAGCTTTCTTT.

The chain couples TRBV28 to TRBJ2-1, with 10 bases matching TRBD2. The CDR3 is 19 amino acids. The V and J ends lost 5 bases and 5 bases, in that order; junction bases with no gene match: 18. Germline V gene lookup returns CDR1 MDHEN and CDR2 SYDVKM. In DNA form, the CDR3 reads TGTGCCAGCAGTCCCCCCCTCCCGGCTAGCGGGGGCCCCCACAATGAGCAGTTCTTC. It yields the protein CASSPPLPASGGPHNEQFF.

This sequence joins TRBV2 and TRBJ1-6, with TRBD1 as a possible D gene (5 bases). This CDR3 has 14 residues. Germline V gives CDR1 SNHLY, CDR2 FYNNEI. V dropped 7 bases and J dropped 4 bases, with 11 bases sitting between them. CDR3 sequence (DNA): TGTGCCAGCATGGGGCAGGTTTATAATTCACCCCTCCACTTT. It is translated as CASMGQVYNSPLHF. Full variable domain (outside the CDR3, taken from reference TRBV2 and TRBJ1-6): EPEVTQTPSHQVTQMGQEVILRCVPISNHLYFYWYRQILGQKVEFLVSFYNNEISEKSEIFDDQFSVERPDGSNFTLKIRSTKLEDSAMYFCASMGQVYNSPLHFGNGTRLTVT.

This clone was observed once. The rearrangement uses TRBV28 and TRBJ1-1; D not certain. Germline V gene lookup returns CDR1 MDHEN and CDR2 SYDVKM. The V end was cut by 8 bases, the J end by 4 bases, with 11 bases between. CDR3 length: 12 residues. The CDR3 DNA is TGTGCCAGCGTCTCTTTAAGCACTGAAGCTTTCTTT. It encodes CASVSLSTEAFF.

The rearrangement links TRBV7-9 to TRBJ2-2, with TRBD2 as a possible D gene (6 bases). Between the trimmed V and J ends, which lost 10 bases and 7 bases, there was a span of 16 bases. This CDR3 has 13 amino acids. The germline V gene encodes CDR1 SEHNR and CDR2 FQNEAQ (reference sequence). The CDR3 sequence: CAMLAGRYGELFF. The CDR3, as DNA: TGTGCCATGCTCGCGGGAAGATACGGGGAGCTGTTTTTT.